This T cell receptor (beta chain) was captured by sequencing in a study of response to subunit inactivated influenza vaccine (dated by TCRdb to the late 2010s). As for the study more broadly: Deep quantitative profiling of the T cell receptor repertoire was used in the study to follow responses to a trivalent subunit inactivated influenza vaccine. The paper's findings and limits, for the study overall: It was suggested by the authors that each seasonal influenza vaccination may recruit only a limited number of new T cells.

Comments on this clonotype: This receptor's antigen is unknown. No much larger clone exists at a distance of one base, and base qualities are not known.

The library was built by means of RT-PCR. The run used an Illumina HiSeq 2500. The public reads were reprocessed in TCRdb via fastp at Q25 and MiXCR, keeping in-frame beta chains. Rows merge per CDR3 protein into single entries with the most common DNA and genes. The sample table records hundreds of thousands of distinct CDR3 sequences; roughly 13% of these occur just once. The ten largest clonotypes hold around 7.3% of the sample. The TCR sequence derives from a man over 45 who received an inactivated influenza vaccine. Donor details come from another sample of the same person, matched by shared clones. This sample comprised PBMCs from blood, obtained 14 to 15 days before vaccination.

The DNA sequence is given as TGTGCCAGCAGCCATACGGAACAGGTCCCCACCGGGGAGCTGTTTTTT. Translated, this is CASSHTEQVPTGELFF. Recombination linked TRBV5-6 to TRBJ2-2; the D gene is perhaps TRBD1, from 5 matching bases. The CDR3, from cysteine to phenylalanine, totals 16 residues. This entry keeps only the CDR3 DNA: 48 bases, framed from base 1. Cut back by 4 bases and 4 bases, the V and J ends lie 17 bases apart. The germline V gene yields SGHDT for CDR1 and YYEEEE for CDR2.